These T cell receptor beta chains were read from a single sample in a study of cytomegalovirus exposure and HLA in healthy donors. Generated by immunoSEQ multiplex PCR, the TCRdb table keeps only in-frame clones and is missing some. The repertoire includes fewer than 200,000 clones, around 65% of them detected once, and around 3% sits in the top ten. The sample taken for sequencing was PBMCs. The source is a woman in her forties in good health and CMV-seropositive. Both conserved end residues are part of each CDR3. D genes are given only for firm matches. Clone size is not always given. Where it is, it says once, few, many or a class for expanded clones.

TRBJ1-6 TRBV5-6 . . CASSLAVGANSPLHF
TRBJ1-1 TRBV6-1 TRBD1 . CASERQGMNTEAFF
TRBJ1-1 TRBV15 . few CATSSRTTGTEAFF
TRBJ1-5 TRBV6-5 . once CASSNPGQPQHF
TRBJ2-7 TRBV28 TRBD2 . CASSQDGSAGGGEQYF
TRBJ2-7 TRBV9 . . CASSVDPGTYEQYF
TRBJ2-7 TRBV7-2 TRBD1 . CASRRLQGAPYEQYF
TRBJ2-1 TRBV7-9 TRBD1 . CASSSGGDRGGNEQFF
TRBJ2-3 TRBV5-4 . . CASSFRTSTDTQYF
TRBJ2-3 TRBV7-9 . . CASSWGGTDTQYF
TRBJ1-5 TRBV4-3 . . CASSRGRGQPQHF
TRBJ2-7 TRBV2 TRBD1 . CASSGLGTGTYEQYF
TRBJ1-4 TRBV4-2 . many CASSQEAGGPPNEKLFF
TRBJ2-7 TRBV21-1 . . CASSYRDSLYEQYF
TRBJ1-2 TRBV6-5 . . CASSYENSGRSGYTF
TRBJ2-3 TRBV7-8 TRBD1 . CASSRGQGWTDTQYF
TRBJ2-1 TRBV1 . . CTTTTQLTTSGTDNEQFF
TRBJ2-1 TRBV19 . . CATGDEQFF
TRBJ2-1 TRBV9 . . CASSPWDWHNEQFF
. TRBV7-2 TRBD2 . CASSLLGPSGNEQYF
TRBJ2-1 TRBV7-9 . . CASSLAWDNSYNEQFF
TRBJ2-3 TRBV18 . . CASSQYTDTQYF
TRBJ1-2 TRBV9 . . CASSLNRQAYGYTF
TRBJ1-5 TRBV7-2 TRBD1 . CASSLDRGRQPQHF
TRBJ2-7 TRBV6-6 TRBD1 few CASSSGTGAILYEQYF
TRBJ2-3 TRBV6-6 . . CASRGPGSTDTQYF
TRBJ2-7 TRBV2 . . CASSEDGGNGDYEQYF
TRBJ2-3 TRBV25-1 . . CASLGTLSTDTQYF
TRBJ2-7 TRBV7-3 TRBD2 . CASRLAGATYEQYF
TRBJ2-3 TRBV14 . few CASSRNPGASTDTQYF
TRBJ2-2 TRBV7-2 . . CASSFRGANTGELFF
TRBJ1-2 TRBV27 TRBD1 . CASSLGQGYYGYTF
TRBJ1-3 TRBV4-3 . few CASSQVPGTGNTIYF
TRBJ1-3 TRBV9 . . CASSVWDYDNSGNTIYF
TRBJ2-3 TRBV7-2 . . CASSHPPGGADTQYF
TRBJ2-7 TRBV6-5 . . CASSSPRRGGTYEQYF
TRBJ2-6 TRBV27 TRBD1 . CASSPRGQGAPGANVLTF